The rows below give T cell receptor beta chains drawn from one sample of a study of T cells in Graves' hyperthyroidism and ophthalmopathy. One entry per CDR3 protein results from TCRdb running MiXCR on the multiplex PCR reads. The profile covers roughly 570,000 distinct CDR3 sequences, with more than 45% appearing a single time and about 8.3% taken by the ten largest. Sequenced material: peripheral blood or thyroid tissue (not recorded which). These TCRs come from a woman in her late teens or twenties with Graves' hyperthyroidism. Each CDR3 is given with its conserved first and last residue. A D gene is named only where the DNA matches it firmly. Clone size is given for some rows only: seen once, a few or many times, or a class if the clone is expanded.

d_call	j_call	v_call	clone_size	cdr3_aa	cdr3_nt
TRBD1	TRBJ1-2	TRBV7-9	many	CASSTRTGFNYGYTF	TGTGCCAGCAGCACCAGGACAGGCTTTAACTATGGCTACACCTTC
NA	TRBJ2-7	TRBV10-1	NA	CASSEGSGGSYEQYF	TGCGCCAGCAGTGAGGGTAGTGGAGGATCCTACGAGCAGTACTTC
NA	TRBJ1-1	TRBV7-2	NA	CASSSAPGPEAFF	TGTGCCAGCAGTTCAGCACCTGGACCCGAAGCTTTCTTT
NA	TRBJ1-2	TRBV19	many	CASSMRRNNYGYTF	TGTGCCAGTAGTATGCGACGGAATAACTATGGCTACACCTTC
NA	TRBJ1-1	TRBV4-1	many	CASSEEGREVPEAFF	TGCGCCAGCAGCGAAGAGGGCAGGGAAGTTCCTGAAGCTTTCTTT
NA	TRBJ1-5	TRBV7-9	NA	CASSLVDGQPQHF	TGTGCCAGCAGCTTAGTGGATGGTCAGCCCCAGCATTTT
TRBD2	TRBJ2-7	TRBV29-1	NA	CSVEGLAGGPTGEQYF	TGCAGCGTTGAGGGTCTAGCGGGAGGGCCGACTGGCGAGCAGTACTTC
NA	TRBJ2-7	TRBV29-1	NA	CSVVGVGYEQYF	TGCAGCGTTGTGGGAGTGGGCTACGAGCAGTACTTC
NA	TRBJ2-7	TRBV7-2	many	CASSLVAALSSSYEQYF	TGTGCCAGCAGCTTAGTCGCAGCCCTAAGTAGCTCCTACGAGCAGTACTTC
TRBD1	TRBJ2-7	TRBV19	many	CASSTSPDRVNEQYF	TGTGCCAGTAGTACCTCTCCCGACAGGGTGAACGAGCAGTACTTC
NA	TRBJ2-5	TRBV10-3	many	CAISESGETQYF	TGTGCCATCAGTGAGTCGGGAGAGACCCAGTACTTC
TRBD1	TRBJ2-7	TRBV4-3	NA	CASSQSSSGQLYEQYF	TGCGCCAGCAGCCAATCCTCCTCGGGACAGCTCTACGAGCAGTACTTC
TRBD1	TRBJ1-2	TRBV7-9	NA	CASSIHRGAWTNYGYTF	TGTGCCAGCAGCATCCACAGGGGCGCCTGGACGAACTATGGCTACACCTTC
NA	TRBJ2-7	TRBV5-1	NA	CASSAGTALYEQYF	TGCGCCAGCAGTGCCGGGACTGCACTCTACGAGCAGTACTTC
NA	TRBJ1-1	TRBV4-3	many	CASSQDHQGLNTEAFF	TGCGCCAGCAGCCAAGATCACCAGGGGTTGAACACTGAAGCTTTCTTT
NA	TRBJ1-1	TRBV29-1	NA	CSVTTEGGGAAAFF	TGCAGCGTTACGACTGAGGGGGGGGGCGCAGCCGCTTTCTTT
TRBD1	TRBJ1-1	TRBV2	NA	CASSGQGAEAFF	TGTGCCAGCAGTGGACAGGGTGCTGAAGCTTTCTTT
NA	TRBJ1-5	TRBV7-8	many	CASSLHDRLGQPQHF	TGTGCCAGCAGCTTACACGACCGGCTGGGTCAGCCCCAGCATTTT
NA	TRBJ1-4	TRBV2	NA	CATKGYEKLFF	TGTGCCACCAAAGGGTACGAAAAACTGTTTTTT
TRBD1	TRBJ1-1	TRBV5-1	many	CASSLWGQGTEAFF	TGCGCCAGCAGCTTGTGGGGACAGGGGACCGAAGCTTTCTTT
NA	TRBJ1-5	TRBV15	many	CATSRASQGFFSNQPQHF	TGTGCCACCAGCAGAGCCTCACAGGGATTCTTTAGCAATCAGCCCCAGCATTTT
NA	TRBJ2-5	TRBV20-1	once	CSARQGGVTETQYF	TGCAGTGCTAGACAGGGGGGCGTAACAGAGACCCAGTACTTC
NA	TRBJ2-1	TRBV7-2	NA	CASSLVRVTHNEQFF	TGTGCCAGCAGCCTGGTGAGGGTTACCCACAATGAGCAGTTCTTC
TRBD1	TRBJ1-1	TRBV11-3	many	CASSQWTGVSEAFF	TGTGCCAGCAGCCAATGGACAGGCGTCAGTGAAGCTTTCTTT
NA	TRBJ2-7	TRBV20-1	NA	CSARSGTTYEQYF	TGCAGTGCTAGATCTGGGACCACCTACGAGCAGTACTTC
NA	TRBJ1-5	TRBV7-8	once	CASSLDIYRDGNQPQHF	TGTGCCAGCAGCTTAGATATCTACAGGGATGGCAATCAGCCCCAGCATTTT
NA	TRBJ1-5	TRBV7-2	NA	CASSLGLTQPQHF	TGTGCCAGCAGCTTAGGGCTCACTCAGCCCCAGCATTTT
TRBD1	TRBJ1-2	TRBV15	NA	CATSSDPTGEFYYGYTF	TGTGCCACCAGCAGTGATCCGACAGGGGAATTTTACTATGGCTACACCTTC
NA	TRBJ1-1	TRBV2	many	CASSGGDTNTEAFF	TGTGCCAGCAGTGGGGGGGACACGAACACTGAAGCTTTCTTT
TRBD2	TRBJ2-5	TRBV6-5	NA	CASSYYRREGREETQYF	TGTGCCAGCAGTTACTATAGGCGGGAGGGGCGGGAGGAGACCCAGTACTTC
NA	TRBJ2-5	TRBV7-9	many	CASSLAGPGVETQYF	TGTGCCAGCAGCTTAGCTGGACCAGGGGTCGAGACCCAGTACTTC
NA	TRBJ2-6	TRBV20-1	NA	CSARDASTGSGANVLTF	TGCAGTGCTAGAGATGCTTCAACAGGTTCTGGGGCCAACGTCCTGACTTTC
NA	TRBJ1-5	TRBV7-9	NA	CASSLDGWIGNQPQHF	TGCGCCAGCAGCCTGGACGGGTGGATCGGCAATCAGCCCCAGCATTTT
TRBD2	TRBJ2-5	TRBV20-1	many	CSARGTSGPQYF	TGCAGTGCTAGGGGGACTAGCGGACCCCAGTACTTC
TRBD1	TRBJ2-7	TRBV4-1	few	CASSQDPGQGHNEQYF	TGCGCCAGCAGCCAAGATCCGGGACAGGGGCACAACGAGCAGTACTTC
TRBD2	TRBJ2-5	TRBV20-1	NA	CSAQAGAETQYF	TGCAGTGCGCAAGCGGGAGCGGAGACCCAGTACTTC
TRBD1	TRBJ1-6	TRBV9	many	CASSVRDRGKSPLHF	TGTGCCAGCAGCGTACGGGACAGGGGTAAATCACCCCTCCACTTT
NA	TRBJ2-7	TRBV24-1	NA	CATSDSRTGTSYEQYF	TGTGCCACCAGTGATTCCCGGACTGGGACCTCCTACGAGCAGTACTTC
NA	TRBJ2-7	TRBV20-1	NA	CSASQSSYEQYF	TGCAGTGCTAGCCAGAGCTCCTACGAGCAGTACTTC
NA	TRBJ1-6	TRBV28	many	CASSFGPGNNSPLHF	TGTGCCAGCAGTTTCGGTCCGGGGAATAATTCACCCCTCCACTTT
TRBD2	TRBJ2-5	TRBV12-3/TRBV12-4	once	CASSLGEGNEETQYF	TGTGCCAGCAGCCTAGGGGAGGGAAATGAAGAGACCCAGTACTTC
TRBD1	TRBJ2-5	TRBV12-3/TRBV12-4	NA	CASSRPGGEAQYF	TGTGCCAGCAGTCGACCAGGGGGCGAGGCCCAGTACTTC